This TCR beta chain stems from a study of blood T cells in healthy people across ages. With 2 bases removed from V and 1 base from J, the gap between germline ends came to 5 bases. The CDR3 has 14 residues. Germline V gives CDR1 LNHDA, CDR2 SQIVND (reference sequence). This clonotype was observed a handful of times. PCR was performed a second time for about 7 to 12 cycles using a sample-barcoded 5' primer and a J-beta primer mix. TCRdb ran MiXCR on the 5' RACE reads and lists one entry per CDR3 protein. This sample has 650,000 to 1,000,000 distinct CDR3 sequences, with about 37% found just once. This sequence joins TRBV19 and TRBJ1-4; D is unclear. Sequencing used blood. The receptor was derived from a man aged 18-30 years in good health. The DNA for the CDR3 is TGTGCCAGTAGTATACTGAAAACTAATGAAAAACTGTTTTTT. Translated: CASSILKTNEKLFF. Drawing the rest from reference TRBV19 and TRBJ1-4, the complete variable domain is DGGITQSPKYLFRKEGQNVTLSCEQNLNHDAMYWYRQDPGQGLRLIYYSQIVNDFQKGDIAEGYSVSREKKESFPLTVTSAQKNPTAFYLCASSILKTNEKLFFGSGTQLSVL.